The 5 T cell receptor beta chains below all came from one sample that was sequenced in a study of OX40 agonist ivuxolimab in advanced cancers. Library construction relied on the immunoSEQ multiplex PCR assay. TCRdb carries this immuneACCESS record with in-frame sequences only. Its versions omit some clonotypes, under half of them owing to an unresolved V gene in the studies checked, with the rest unexplained. This sample has roughly 62,000 clones in its table, and about 85% of those were observed once. The ten largest account for over 3.5% of the sample. The source was CD4+ or CD8+ T cells sorted from blood, collected in a trial of the OX40 agonist ivuxolimab. These receptors all come from an adult with an advanced solid tumor such as melanoma, head and neck, liver or kidney cancer.

The J gene is TRBJ1-1, the V gene TRBV9; a weak D match, TRBD1 (5 bases). The CDR3 is 15 residues long. Deletions cut 4 bases from V and 0 bases from J, with 13 bases between. CDR1 is SGDLS and CDR2 is YYNGEE in the germline V gene. CDR3 nucleotides: TGTGCCAGCAGCCGAGGGGCAGGTATGAACACTGAAGCTTTCTTT. Protein product: CASSRGAGMNTEAFF.

This clone has more than one count but fewer than ten. The chain couples TRBV5-1 to TRBJ2-2; possibly TRBD2 for D (6 bases). V was cut by 7 bases and J by 4 bases, with 14 bases left in between. Germline CDR1 is SGHRS and CDR2 is YFSETQ. CDR3 length: 14 residues. The CDR3 is CASLGSGVTGELFF. CDR3 coding DNA: TGCGCCAGCCTCGGGAGTGGGGTCACCGGGGAGCTGTTTTTT.

The chain joins TRBV28 to TRBJ2-7; 8 bases line up with TRBD2. The CDR3 covers 14 residues. V lost 6 bases and J lost 3; bases outside the gene matches: 7. Germline CDR1 reads MDHEN; CDR2 reads SYDVKM. As DNA, the CDR3 is TGTGCCAGCAGACCTAGGCGGGGGGTCTACGAGCAGTACTTC. Its protein is CASRPRRGVYEQYF.

The V call is TRBV15, the J call TRBJ1-6; 7 bases are a match to TRBD1. CDR1 is LNHNV and CDR2 is YYDKDF in the germline V gene (reference sequence). The CDR3 has 16 amino acids. J was trimmed by 0 bases and V by 8 bases; bases with no gene match: 7. As DNA, the CDR3 is TGTGCCACCGACCCGACAGGGAGCTCCTATAATTCACCCCTCCACTTT. It codes for CATDPTGSSYNSPLHF.

DNA for the CDR3: TGCGCCAGCAGCCCAGGGACTAGCGGAAAGAACAATGAGCAGTTCTTC. It yields the protein CASSPGTSGKNNEQFF. The chain has TRBV10-1 and TRBJ2-1; TRBD2 agrees at 11 bases. The J segment lost 5 bases and the V segment lost 6 bases, leaving 9 bases of the junction unmatched. This CDR3 has 16 residues. Looked up from germline, CDR1 is WNHNN and CDR2 is SYGVQD (reference sequence).